Listed below are T cell receptor beta chains from one sample, sequenced in a study of T cells in Graves' hyperthyroidism and ophthalmopathy. TCRdb re-called the multiplex PCR reads with MiXCR, one entry per CDR3 protein. Of approximately 870,000 distinct CDR3 sequences in the sample, 38% were seen once. The sequencing input was blood. These receptors originate from a man in his late teens or twenties with Graves' hyperthyroidism. CDR3s include the opening cysteine and the closing phenylalanine or tryptophan. D genes are given only for firm matches. Where a row states a size, it is once, few, many or the class of an expanded clone; other rows omit it.

J	D	V	size	DNA	CDR3
TRBJ2-7	.	TRBV29-1	.	TGCAGCGTTGGGGGGGGCGGCGGGCTCTACGAGCAGTACTTC	CSVGGGGGLYEQYF
TRBJ1-3	.	TRBV20-1	.	TGCAGTGCTATTGACGGAGCCTCTGGAAACACCATATATTTT	CSAIDGASGNTIYF
TRBJ2-5	.	TRBV25-1	many	TGTGCCAGCAGTGGATCAACCGGGACCCCGTTGCCCCAGTACTTC	CASSGSTGTPLPQYF
TRBJ1-6	.	TRBV3-1	few	TGTGCCAGCAGCCTGAGGACAAGCGGGGTTTCACCCCTCCACTTT	CASSLRTSGVSPLHF
TRBJ1-1	.	TRBV5-6	.	TGTGCCAGCAGCTTGTGGGGGTTCACTGAAGCTTTCTTT	CASSLWGFTEAFF
TRBJ1-5	TRBD1	TRBV5-4	few	TGTGCCAGCAGCCATCAGGGGGTAGGGCAGCCCCAGCATTTT	CASSHQGVGQPQHF
TRBJ1-1	.	TRBV27	.	TGTGCCAGCAGTTTATCGACATACAGGCTTGAAGCTTTCTTT	CASSLSTYRLEAFF
TRBJ2-2	.	TRBV20-1	.	TGCAGTGCTAGAAAGCCGTTCGCGAACACCGGGGAGCTGTTTTTT	CSARKPFANTGELFF
TRBJ2-2	.	TRBV19	many	TGTGCCAGTAGTACGTACAGTTACGCGAACACCGGGGAGCTGTTTTTT	CASSTYSYANTGELFF
TRBJ1-5	.	TRBV7-2	.	TGTGCCAGCAGTGGGGGACCAACCTTGGGCAATCAGCCCCAGCATTTT	CASSGGPTLGNQPQHF
TRBJ2-7	TRBD1	TRBV29-1	.	TGCAGCGTTATCCTAACAGGGGGTCCGGGAGAGCAGTACTTC	CSVILTGGPGEQYF
TRBJ2-7	TRBD2	TRBV29-1	few	TGCAGCGTTGAAATCCAGGGAGGGTCCTACGAGCAGTACTTC	CSVEIQGGSYEQYF
TRBJ1-3	.	TRBV7-9	many	TGTGCCAGCAGCTTCTTGGGGAACACCATATATTTT	CASSFLGNTIYF
TRBJ2-7	.	TRBV29-1	.	TGCAGCGTGGGGGACCCCTCGGACGAGCAGTACTTC	CSVGDPSDEQYF
TRBJ1-2	.	TRBV20-1	.	TGCAGTGCTAGTGGGGCCGGCTATGGCTACACCTTC	CSASGAGYGYTF
TRBJ2-7	.	TRBV7-2	.	TGTGCCAGCAGCCTAGAGGGGGGACCCAGCTCCTACGAGCAGTACTTC	CASSLEGGPSSYEQYF
TRBJ1-1	.	TRBV6-6	many	TGTGCCAGCAGCCACGATGACACTGAAGCTTTCTTT	CASSHDDTEAFF
TRBJ1-1	.	TRBV12-3/TRBV12-4	many	TGTGCCAGCAAGAAGCCTTATGATGAAGCTTTCTTT	CASKKPYDEAFF
TRBJ1-5	.	TRBV7-9	many	TGTGCCAGCAGCCCGTCGACAGGCGCGGGGCCCCAGCATTTT	CASSPSTGAGPQHF
TRBJ1-1	.	TRBV20-1	.	TGCAGTGTAGACGGGGGCGAGAACACTGAAGCTTTCTTT	CSVDGGENTEAFF
TRBJ1-2	.	TRBV2	.	TGTGCCAGCAGTGAAGATCCGGGCTACACCTTC	CASSEDPGYTF
TRBJ1-2	.	TRBV7-9	.	TGTGCCAGCAGCTTAGCCACAGAAGGTGGCTACACCTTC	CASSLATEGGYTF
TRBJ1-1	TRBD1	TRBV13	.	TGTGCCAGCAGCAACCGGGACAGGGTCGGAGACACTGAAGCTTTCTTT	CASSNRDRVGDTEAFF
TRBJ1-1	TRBD1	TRBV12-3/TRBV12-4	.	TGTGCCAGCAGTTCTTACCGAGGGGGCGGCAAGAACACTGAAGCTTTCTTT	CASSSYRGGGKNTEAFF
TRBJ1-1	.	TRBV24-1	many	TGTGCCACCAGTGATTCGGGACACTCGAACACTGAAGCTTTCTTT	CATSDSGHSNTEAFF
TRBJ2-1	TRBD1	TRBV29-1	few	TGCAGCGTCAATAACAGGGGTGGCAATGAGCAGTTCTTC	CSVNNRGGNEQFF
TRBJ2-7	TRBD2	TRBV2	many	TGTGCCAGCAGCGTGCTAGCGGGAGAATACGAGCAGTACTTC	CASSVLAGEYEQYF